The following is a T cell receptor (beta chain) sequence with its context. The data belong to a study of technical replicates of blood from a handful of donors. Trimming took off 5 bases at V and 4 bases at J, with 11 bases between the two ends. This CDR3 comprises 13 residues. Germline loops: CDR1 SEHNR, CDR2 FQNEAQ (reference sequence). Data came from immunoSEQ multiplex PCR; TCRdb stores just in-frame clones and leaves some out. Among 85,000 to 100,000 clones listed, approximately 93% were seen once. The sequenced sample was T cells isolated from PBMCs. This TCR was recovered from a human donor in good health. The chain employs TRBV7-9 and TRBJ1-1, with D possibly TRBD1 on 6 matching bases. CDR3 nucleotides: TGTGCCAGCAGCAAACAGGGTGGCACTGAAGCTTTCTTT. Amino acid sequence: CASSKQGGTEAFF.